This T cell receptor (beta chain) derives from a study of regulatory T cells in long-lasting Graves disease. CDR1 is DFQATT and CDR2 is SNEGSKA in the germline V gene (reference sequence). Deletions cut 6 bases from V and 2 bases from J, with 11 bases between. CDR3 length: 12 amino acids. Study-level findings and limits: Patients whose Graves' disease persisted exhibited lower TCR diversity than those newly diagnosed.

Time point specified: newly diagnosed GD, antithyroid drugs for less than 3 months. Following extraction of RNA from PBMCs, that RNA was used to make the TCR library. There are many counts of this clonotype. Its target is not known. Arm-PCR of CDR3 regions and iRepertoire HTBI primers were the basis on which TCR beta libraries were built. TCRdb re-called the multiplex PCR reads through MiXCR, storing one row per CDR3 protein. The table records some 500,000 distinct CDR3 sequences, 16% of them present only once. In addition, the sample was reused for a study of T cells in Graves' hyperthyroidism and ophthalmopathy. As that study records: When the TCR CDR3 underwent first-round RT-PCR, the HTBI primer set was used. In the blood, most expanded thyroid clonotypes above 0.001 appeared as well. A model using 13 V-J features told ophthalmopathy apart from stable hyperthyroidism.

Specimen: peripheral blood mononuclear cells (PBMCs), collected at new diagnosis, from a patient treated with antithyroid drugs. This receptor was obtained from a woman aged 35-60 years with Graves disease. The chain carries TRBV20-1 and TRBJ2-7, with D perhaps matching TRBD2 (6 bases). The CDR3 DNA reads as TGCAGTGCACGGGACTCAGCCTACGAGCAGTACTTC. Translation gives CSARDSAYEQYF.